The 19 T cell receptor beta chains below come from one sample, sequenced in a study of CXCR3-negative and CXCR3-positive naive CD8 T cells (dated by TCRdb to the late 2010s). Results the study describes overall, beyond this receptor: Compared with CXCR3-negative naive cells, CXCR3-positive naive cells had TRB CDR3s with higher hydrophobicity (lower Kidera factor 4), lower energy, and higher strength and volume indices.

No cognate antigen is known for these TCRs. Instrument used: NextSeq 550. The Human TCR Profiling Kit (MiLaboratory) was used to prepare UMI-labeled 5' RACE TRB cDNA libraries. TCRdb reprocessed the raw reads; every CDR3 protein sequence is a single record, and DNA is not supplied. This sample's table lists 130,000 to 150,000 distinct CDR3 sequences. Clones ranked in the top ten supply roughly 0.28% of the sample. The sequenced sample was naive CXCR3+ CD8+ T cells from blood. The cell subset or site label corresponds to: CD45RO-CCR7+CD27+CD95- naive CD8+ T cells expressing CXCR3 (TNR3+). Receptor source: a human donor in good health. Some clones in this sample may be carry-over from other donors' samples.

The rearrangement links TRBV5-1 to TRBJ2-7; lacking DNA, the TRBD1 call made by TCRdb goes unchecked. The CDR3 extends over 15 amino acids. In germline, CDR1 is SGHRS, CDR2 YFSETQ. The CDR3 is CASSWPLTGSHEQYF.

This sequence joins TRBV7-6 and TRBJ1-5. CDR3 length: 14 residues. Germline-derived CDR1 and CDR2 are SGHVS and FNYEAQ. CDR3 sequence reads: CASSFDSGHEPQHF. The variable domain in full, with the rest retrieved from reference TRBV7-6 and TRBJ1-5, is GAGVSQSPRYKVTKRGQDVALRCDPISGHVSLYWYRQALGQGPEFLTYFNYEAQQDKSGLPNDRFSAERPEGSISTLTIQRTEQRDSAMYRCASSFDSGHEPQHFGDGTRLSIL.

V gene TRBV11-3 combines with J gene TRBJ2-3; TCRdb reports TRBD1, a call that lacks DNA to check it against. The CDR3 runs 16 residues. The germline V gene encodes CDR1 SGHNT and CDR2 YENEEA. The CDR3 here is CASSTSGLGVSDTQYF.

The chain links TRBV10-3 to TRBJ2-1; the TCRdb D gene call, TRBD1, has no DNA to confirm it. This CDR3 is 16 amino acids long. The germline V gene encodes CDR1 ENHRY and CDR2 SYGVKD. The chain's CDR3 is CAISEGGGGSYNEQFF.

This sequence joins TRBV7-6 and TRBJ2-7; TCRdb designates TRBD1, a call that cannot be tested without DNA. Germline V gene sequence: CDR1 SGHVS, CDR2 FNYEAQ. This CDR3 is built from 14 residues. CDR3 residues: CASSSGTGSYEQYF.

The chain has TRBV25-1 and TRBJ2-7; without DNA, the TCRdb call of TRBD1 cannot be checked. The CDR3 totals 12 residues. Germline loops: CDR1 MGHDK, CDR2 SYGVNS. CDR3 protein: CASGPVGDEQYF.

The chain carries TRBV12-5 and TRBJ1-1. The CDR3 is 13 amino acids. Germline V gene data show CDR1 as LGHNT and CDR2 as FRNRAP. The CDR3 reads CASGFTMNTEAFF. The full variable domain, completed using reference TRBV12-5 and TRBJ1-1, is DARVTQTPRHKVTEMGQEVTMRCQPILGHNTVFWYRQTMMQGLELLAYFRNRAPLDDSGMPKDRFSAEMPDATLATLKIQPSEPRDSAVYFCASGFTMNTEAFFGQGTRLTVV.

The chain links TRBV10-2 to TRBJ2-7; as DNA is missing, the TRBD1 call by TCRdb cannot be tested. Germline CDR1 WSHSY, CDR2 SAAADI. The CDR3 runs to 12 residues. CDR3 region: CASSDRGLEQYF.

This chain uses TRBV4-1 with TRBJ2-7; TCRdb reports TRBD1, a call that lacks DNA to check it against. Germline-derived CDR1 and CDR2 are MGHRA and YSYEKL. CDR3 size: 15 residues. The CDR3 protein is CASSPRTGPRNEQYF.

The chain employs TRBV14 and TRBJ1-2. The CDR3 runs 13 residues. Germline V gives CDR1 SGHDN, CDR2 FVKESK. The CDR3 here is CASSQRENYGYTF.

The chain couples TRBV6-5 to TRBJ1-1. CDR1 is MNHEY, CDR2 SVGAGI, per germline. This CDR3 is 13 amino acids long. CDR3 protein: CASSYSGWAEAFF.

The chain employs TRBV12-3 or TRBV12-4 and TRBJ2-7. This CDR3 has 14 amino acids. CDR3: CASTAGETLYEQYF.

Here the CDR3 reads CASSRYKGHPSYEQYF. This chain connects TRBV7-6 to TRBJ2-7; no DNA is available, so the TRBD1 call from TCRdb remains unchecked. CDR1 and CDR2 from the germline V gene are SGHVS and FNYEAQ. The CDR3 consists of 16 residues. The entire variable domain, with the rest obtained from reference TRBV7-6 and TRBJ2-7, is as follows: GAGVSQSPRYKVTKRGQDVALRCDPISGHVSLYWYRQALGQGPEFLTYFNYEAQQDKSGLPNDRFSAERPEGSISTLTIQRTEQRDSAMYRCASSRYKGHPSYEQYFGPGTRLTVT.

This sequence joins TRBV7-9 and TRBJ1-1. The CDR3 length is 14 residues. The germline V gene encodes CDR1 SEHNR and CDR2 FQNEAQ (reference sequence). The CDR3 here is CASSLSGGDTEAFF.

V usage is TRBV4-1 and J usage is TRBJ1-1. CDR1 and CDR2 from the germline V gene are MGHRA and YSYEKL. The CDR3 spans 14 residues. CDR3 sequence: CASSQVGWNTEAFF.

The chain joins TRBV28 to TRBJ1-5; TCRdb calls TRBD1, which cannot be checked without DNA. CDR1 is MDHEN, CDR2 SYDVKM, per germline. The CDR3 covers 14 residues. The CDR3 sequence: CASSPWTGNQPQHF.

The chain recombines TRBV7-9 with TRBJ2-7; lacking DNA, the TRBD1 call made by TCRdb goes unchecked. The germline CDR1 and CDR2 sequences are SEHNR and FQNEAQ (reference sequence). This CDR3 is 12 amino acids long. The chain's CDR3 is CASSRGQYEQYF.

The chain is built from TRBV25-1 and TRBJ2-3; TCRdb selects TRBD2, and the lack of DNA leaves this call unchecked. Germline V lookup: CDR1 MGHDK, CDR2 SYGVNS. The CDR3 loop spans 14 amino acids. Here the CDR3 reads CASASSGGPDTQYF.

The genes are TRBV7-8 and TRBJ2-1. The CDR3 runs 15 residues. Germline CDR1 SGHVS, CDR2 FQNEAQ. The chain's CDR3 is CASSLVMRFYNEQFF.